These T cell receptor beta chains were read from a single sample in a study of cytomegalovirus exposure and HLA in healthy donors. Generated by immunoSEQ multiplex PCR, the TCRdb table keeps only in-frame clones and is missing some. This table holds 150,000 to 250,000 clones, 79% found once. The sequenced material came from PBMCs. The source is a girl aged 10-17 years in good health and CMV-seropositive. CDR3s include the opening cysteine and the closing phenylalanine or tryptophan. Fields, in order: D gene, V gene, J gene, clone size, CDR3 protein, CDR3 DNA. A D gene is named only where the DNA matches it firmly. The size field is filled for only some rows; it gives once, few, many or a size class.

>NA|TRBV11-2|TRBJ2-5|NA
CASSLDPQEPQETQYF
TGTGCCAGCAGCTTAGATCCACAGGAACCTCAAGAGACCCAGTACTTC
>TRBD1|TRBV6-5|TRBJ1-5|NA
CASTGTGIGNQPQHF
TGTGCCAGCACTGGGACAGGGATCGGTAATCAGCCCCAGCATTTT
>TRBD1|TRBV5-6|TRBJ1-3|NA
CASSYSGTGGSGNTIYF
TGTGCCAGCAGCTACTCCGGGACAGGGGGTTCTGGAAACACCATATATTTT
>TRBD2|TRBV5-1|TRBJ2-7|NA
CASSTASGGSVYEQYF
TGCGCCAGCAGTACCGCTAGCGGGGGGTCGGTTTACGAGCAGTACTTC
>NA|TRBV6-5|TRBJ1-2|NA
CASIRGVNYGYTF
TGTGCCAGCATTAGAGGAGTAAACTATGGCTACACCTTC
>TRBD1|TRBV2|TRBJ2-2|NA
CASSPTGGRTGELFF
TGTGCCAGCAGTCCGACAGGGGGCCGCACCGGGGAGCTGTTTTTT
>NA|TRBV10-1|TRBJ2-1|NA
CASSENRDTVGGDEQFF
TGCGCCAGCAGTGAAAACCGGGACACGGTTGGGGGCGATGAGCAGTTCTTC
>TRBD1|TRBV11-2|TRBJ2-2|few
CASSLIGGGQGYHGELFF
TGTGCCAGCAGCTTAATAGGGGGAGGACAGGGTTATCACGGGGAGCTGTTTTTT
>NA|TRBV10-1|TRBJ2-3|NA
CASSETGIFQDTQYF
TGCGCCAGCAGTGAGACAGGGATTTTCCAAGATACGCAGTATTTT
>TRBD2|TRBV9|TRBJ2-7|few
CASSAGTSTYEQYF
TGTGCCAGCAGCGCCGGGACTAGTACCTACGAGCAGTACTTC
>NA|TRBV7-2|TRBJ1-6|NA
CASSIRQDNSPLHF
TGTGCCAGCAGCATTAGACAGGATAATTCACCCCTCCACTTT
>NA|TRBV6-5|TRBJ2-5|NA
CASSYSVGETQYF
TGTGCCAGCAGTTACTCGGTCGGGGAGACCCAGTACTTC
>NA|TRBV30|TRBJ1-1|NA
CAWASATEAFF
TGTGCCTGGGCAAGTGCGACTGAAGCTTTCTTT
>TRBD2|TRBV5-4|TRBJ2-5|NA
CASSLVAGGQETQYF
TGTGCCAGCAGCTTAGTAGCGGGGGGGCAAGAGACCCAGTACTTC
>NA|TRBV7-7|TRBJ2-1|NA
CAAPGLPYNEQFF
TGTGCCGCTCCCGGACTACCCTACAATGAGCAGTTCTTC
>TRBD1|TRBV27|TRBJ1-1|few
CASSFTGAEAFF
TGTGCCAGCAGTTTCACAGGGGCTGAAGCTTTCTTT
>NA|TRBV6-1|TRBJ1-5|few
CASSEGTLPQHF
TGTGCCAGCAGTGAAGGGACTCTACCCCAGCATTTT
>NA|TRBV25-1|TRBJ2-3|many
CASSGQERSTDTQYF
TGTGCCAGCAGTGGACAGGAACGTAGCACAGATACGCAGTATTTT
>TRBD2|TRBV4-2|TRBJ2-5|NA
CASSQPGLPQETQYF
TGTGCCAGCAGCCAACCGGGACTACCTCAAGAGACCCAGTACTTC
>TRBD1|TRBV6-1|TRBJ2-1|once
CASSEGRTGPSSYNEQFF
TGTGCCAGCAGTGAAGGGAGGACAGGGCCGAGCTCCTACAATGAGCAGTTCTTC
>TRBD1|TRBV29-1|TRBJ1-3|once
CSVRTGSGNTIYF
TGCAGCGTTCGGACAGGCTCTGGAAACACCATATATTTT
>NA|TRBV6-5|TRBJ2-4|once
CASSRGIWVKNIQYF
TGTGCCAGCAGTCGGGGGATATGGGTCAAAAACATTCAGTACTTC
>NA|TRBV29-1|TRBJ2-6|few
CSVSSGANVLTF
TGCAGCGTGAGCTCTGGGGCCAACGTCCTGACTTTC
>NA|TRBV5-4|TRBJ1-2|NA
CASSKQGRGPDYGYTF
TGTGCCAGCAGCAAACAGGGACGCGGGCCGGACTATGGCTACACCTTC
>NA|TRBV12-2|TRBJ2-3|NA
CASRPGLAGQYTDTQYF
TGTGCAAGTCGCCCGGGACTAGCGGGCCAGTACACAGATACGCAGTATTTT
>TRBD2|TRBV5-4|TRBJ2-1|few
CASASGGLGSYNEQFF
TGTGCCAGCGCTAGCGGGGGCTTAGGCTCCTACAATGAGCAGTTCTTC
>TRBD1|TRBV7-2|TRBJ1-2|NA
CASSQDRGQDYGYTF
TGTGCCAGCAGCCAGGACAGGGGGCAGGACTATGGCTACACCTTC
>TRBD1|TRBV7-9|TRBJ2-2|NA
CASGRDRLNTGELFF
TGTGCCAGCGGAAGGGACAGGTTGAACACCGGGGAGCTGTTTTTT
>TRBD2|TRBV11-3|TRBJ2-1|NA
CASSPARGLADYNEQFF
TGTGCCAGCAGCCCAGCTCGGGGACTAGCGGACTACAATGAGCAGTTCTTC
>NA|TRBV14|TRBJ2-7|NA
CASSPTEFYEQYF
TGTGCCAGCAGCCCAACAGAGTTCTACGAGCAGTACTTC
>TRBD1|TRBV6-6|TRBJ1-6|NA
CASSYGTGKYNSPLHF
TGTGCCAGCAGTTACGGGACAGGAAAATATAATTCACCCCTCCACTTT
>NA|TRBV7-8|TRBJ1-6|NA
CASSFAKSDSPLHF
TGTGCCAGCAGCTTTGCGAAATCTGATTCACCCCTCCACTTT
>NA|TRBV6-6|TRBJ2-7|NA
CASSFQVKRGHGEQYF
TGTGCCAGCAGTTTCCAGGTTAAGAGAGGGCACGGCGAGCAGTACTTC
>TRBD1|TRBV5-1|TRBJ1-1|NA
CASSSARQGAGDTEAFF
TGCGCCAGCAGCTCTGCCCGACAGGGGGCGGGAGACACTGAAGCTTTCTTT
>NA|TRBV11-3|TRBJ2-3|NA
CASSEPELATDTQYF
TGTGCCAGCAGCGAGCCTGAACTAGCCACAGATACGCAGTATTTT
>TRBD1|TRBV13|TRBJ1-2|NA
CASNSGQGGWLGGYTF
TGTGCCAGCAACTCCGGACAGGGAGGATGGTTGGGCGGCTACACCTTC
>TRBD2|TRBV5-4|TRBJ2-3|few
CASSSAPLAGSTDTQYF
TGTGCCAGCAGCTCCGCCCCGTTAGCGGGGAGCACAGATACGCAGTATTTT
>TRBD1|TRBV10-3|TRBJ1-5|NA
CAISPDRAGQPQHF
TGTGCCATCAGCCCGGACAGGGCGGGTCAGCCCCAGCATTTT
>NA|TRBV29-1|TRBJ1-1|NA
CSVEVVGRVAFF
TGCAGCGTTGAAGTGGTGGGCAGGGTGGCTTTCTTT
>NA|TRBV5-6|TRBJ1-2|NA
CASGMTDYGYTF
TGTGCCAGCGGCATGACAGACTATGGCTACACCTTC
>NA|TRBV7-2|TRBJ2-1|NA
CASSFGGDLEQFF
TGTGCCAGCAGCTTCGGAGGCGACCTCGAGCAGTTCTTC
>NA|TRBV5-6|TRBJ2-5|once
CASSLGGFQETQYF
TGTGCCAGCAGCTTGGGCGGATTTCAAGAGACCCAGTACTTC
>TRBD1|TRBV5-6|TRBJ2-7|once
CASSWTGNEQYF
TGTGCCAGCAGTTGGACAGGAAACGAGCAGTACTTC
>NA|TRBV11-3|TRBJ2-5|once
CASSPQGGQPQETQYF
TGTGCCAGCAGCCCGCAGGGGGGACAACCCCAAGAGACCCAGTACTTC
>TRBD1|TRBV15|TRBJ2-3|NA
CATSREQGGTDTQYF
TGTGCCACCAGCAGAGAACAGGGGGGCACAGATACGCAGTATTTT
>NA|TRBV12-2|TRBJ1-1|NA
CASRLVAENTEAFF
TGTGCAAGTCGCTTAGTGGCGGAGAACACTGAAGCTTTCTTT
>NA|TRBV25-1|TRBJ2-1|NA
CASSESTHTYNEQFF
TGTGCCAGCAGTGAATCCACGCACACCTACAATGAGCAGTTCTTC
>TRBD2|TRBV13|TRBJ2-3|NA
CASSPGLAGSTDTQYF
TGTGCCAGCAGCCCGGGACTAGCGGGGAGCACAGATACGCAGTATTTT
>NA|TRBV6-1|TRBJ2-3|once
CASSEWGLAGDTQYF
TGTGCCAGCAGTGAATGGGGTCTAGCTGGGGATACGCAGTATTTT
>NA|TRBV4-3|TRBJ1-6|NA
CASSQQGWGSPLHF
TGCGCCAGCAGCCAACAGGGATGGGGTTCACCCCTCCACTTT
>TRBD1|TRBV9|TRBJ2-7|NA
CASSVGTGGDEQYF
TGTGCCAGCAGTGTCGGGACAGGGGGGGACGAGCAGTACTTC
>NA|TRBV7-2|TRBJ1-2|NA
CASSLEVAGHGYTF
TGTGCCAGCAGCTTAGAGGTTGCGGGGCATGGCTACACCTTC
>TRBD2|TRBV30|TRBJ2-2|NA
CAWSVWRGKIANTGELFF
TGTGCCTGGAGTGTATGGCGGGGGAAAATCGCGAACACCGGGGAGCTGTTTTTT
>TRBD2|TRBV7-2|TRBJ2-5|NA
CASSLVAGEQETQYF
TGTGCCAGCAGCTTAGTAGCGGGGGAACAAGAGACCCAGTACTTC
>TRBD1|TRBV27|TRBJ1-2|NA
CASSIGQGVFIRKGYTF
TGTGCCAGCAGTATAGGACAGGGGGTTTTCATACGAAAAGGCTACACCTTC
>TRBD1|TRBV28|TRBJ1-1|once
CASRTGGDNTEAFF
TGTGCCAGTAGAACAGGGGGCGATAACACTGAAGCTTTCTTT
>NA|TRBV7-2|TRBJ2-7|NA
CASSRGGVTGYEQYF
TGTGCCAGCAGCCGTGGGGGCGTAACGGGCTACGAGCAGTACTTC